This is a list of T cell receptor beta chains from one sample in a study of blood T cell repertoires in COVID-19. Repertoires were generated with immunoSEQ multiplex PCR, while TCRdb's copy carries only in-frame clones and drops some. The repertoire holds 300,000 to 450,000 clones, with more than 75% as singletons. Sequencing used PBMCs or T cells enriched from blood (not recorded which). These receptors originate from a young woman who had recovered from COVID-19. CDR3s include the opening cysteine and the closing phenylalanine or tryptophan. A D gene is named only where the DNA matches it firmly. Rows give clone size only sometimes, using once, few, many, or a class for an expanded clone.

d_call clone_size j_call v_call cdr3_aa cdr3_nt
TRBD1 . TRBJ1-2 TRBV18 CASSPGQGTGGYTF TGTGCCAGCTCACCCGGACAGGGAACAGGTGGCTACACCTTC
. . TRBJ1-1 TRBV24-1 CATRERGDKPTEAFF TGTGCCACCAGGGAAAGAGGGGACAAGCCCACTGAAGCTTTCTTT
. . TRBJ1-2 TRBV7-2 CASSQGLFYGYTF TGTGCCAGCAGCCAGGGACTCTTCTATGGCTACACCTTC
. . TRBJ1-4 TRBV28 CASSPVSTAVPNEKLFF TGTGCCAGCAGTCCTGTCAGTACAGCGGTTCCTAATGAAAAACTGTTTTTT
. . TRBJ2-1 TRBV19 CASSVGGEQFF TGTGCCAGTAGTGTCGGCGGAGAGCAGTTCTTC
. . TRBJ1-1 TRBV4-3 CASSLQGSSALNTEAFF TGCGCCAGCAGCCTTCAGGGGAGTAGTGCCCTGAACACTGAAGCTTTCTTT
. . TRBJ1-6 TRBV18 CASSIGQNSPLHF TGTGCCAGCTCGATCGGACAGAATTCACCCCTCCACTTT
. . TRBJ2-5 TRBV7-2 CASSFRDFRETQYF TGTGCCAGCAGCTTCCGGGACTTCAGAGAGACCCAGTACTTC
TRBD2 . TRBJ2-5 TRBV30 CAWTKAAGEETQYF TGTGCCTGGACCAAGGCAGCGGGGGAAGAGACCCAGTACTTC
TRBD1 . TRBJ2-7 TRBV5-4 CASSRNSDRAFYEQYF TGTGCCAGCAGCCGAAACTCAGACAGGGCGTTCTACGAGCAGTACTTC
TRBD2 . TRBJ2-2 TRBV7-2 CASSPQRGGGGELFF TGTGCCAGCAGCCCCCAGCGGGGGGGCGGCGGGGAGCTGTTTTTT
. . TRBJ1-1 TRBV28 CASSFTRQHTEAFF TGTGCCAGCAGTTTTACCCGACAGCACACTGAAGCTTTCTTT
. . TRBJ1-2 TRBV10-3 CAISIGAGVYGYTF TGTGCCATCAGTATTGGGGCCGGAGTCTATGGCTACACCTTC
. . TRBJ1-1 TRBV25-1 CASSEPNAEAFF TGTGCCAGCAGTGAACCTAACGCTGAAGCTTTCTTT
TRBD1 . TRBJ1-1 TRBV28 CASTTDRYVALMNTEAFF TGTGCCAGCACGACGGACAGGTACGTGGCGCTTATGAACACTGAAGCTTTCTTT
TRBD2 . TRBJ2-1 TRBV6-5 CASSYSRPPAGEFF TGTGCCAGCAGTTACTCCCGGCCCCCAGCGGGGGAGTTCTTC
TRBD1 . TRBJ2-2 TRBV30 CAWSQGTAGELFF TGTGCCTGGAGCCAAGGGACAGCCGGGGAGCTGTTTTTT
TRBD2 . TRBJ2-1 TRBV7-9 CASSLIGGESYNEQFF TGTGCCAGCAGCTTGATTGGGGGGGAATCCTACAATGAGCAGTTCTTC
TRBD1 . TRBJ1-6 TRBV6-4 CASSLGTDSGSPLHF TGTGCCAGCAGTTTAGGGACAGACTCGGGCTCACCCCTCCACTTT
. . TRBJ2-2 TRBV7-4 CAPSLGGGAVGELFF TGTGCCCCCAGCTTAGGTGGGGGGGCCGTCGGGGAGCTGTTTTTT
. . TRBJ2-7 TRBV28 CASRPDSPYEQYF TGTGCCAGCAGACCTGACAGTCCCTACGAGCAGTACTTC
. . TRBJ2-3 TRBV5-6 CASSLGTELSTDTQYF TGTGCCAGCAGCTTGGGTACAGAGCTCAGCACAGATACGCAGTATTTT
. . TRBJ1-5 TRBV7-2 CASVAGVGQPQHF TGTGCCAGCGTGGCAGGGGTGGGGCAGCCCCAGCATTTT
TRBD1 . TRBJ1-1 TRBV7-9 CASSLATGVNTEAFF TGTGCCAGCAGCTTAGCTACAGGGGTGAACACTGAAGCTTTCTTT
. . TRBJ1-1 TRBV15 CATSRDRGQWGTEAFF TGTGCCACCAGCAGAGACAGGGGCCAATGGGGGACTGAAGCTTTCTTT
. . TRBJ1-2 TRBV6-5 CASSYSRPGATYGYTF TGTGCCAGCAGTTACTCCCGACCAGGGGCGACATATGGCTACACCTTC
TRBD2 . TRBJ2-5 TRBV7-3 CASSPTGSGDFETQYF TGTGCCAGCAGCCCCACTGGTAGCGGGGACTTTGAGACCCAGTACTTC
TRBD1 . TRBJ2-7 TRBV28 CASSLAGTGEYEQYF TGTGCCAGCAGTTTAGCCGGGACAGGGGAATACGAGCAGTACTTC
. . TRBJ2-5 TRBV10-2 CASSGVRVETQYF TGCGCCAGCAGTGGGGTGAGGGTGGAGACCCAGTACTTC
TRBD1 . TRBJ1-5 TRBV19 CASSGRRGRNQPQHF TGTGCCAGTAGTGGTCGCAGGGGGAGGAATCAGCCCCAGCATTTT
TRBD1 . TRBJ2-2 TRBV7-6 CASSGDGTGYTGELFF TGTGCCAGCAGCGGAGACGGGACAGGGTATACCGGGGAGCTGTTTTTT
TRBD2 . TRBJ2-1 TRBV19 CASSITSGGPYNEQFF TGTGCCAGTAGTATCACTAGCGGGGGGCCCTACAATGAGCAGTTCTTC
. . TRBJ1-4 TRBV10-3 CAINGGAEEKLFF TGTGCCATCAATGGGGGCGCGGAAGAAAAACTGTTTTTT
TRBD1 once TRBJ1-1 TRBV9 CASSVESGGNTEAFF TGTGCCAGCAGCGTAGAGTCAGGGGGCAACACTGAAGCTTTCTTT
TRBD1 . TRBJ2-5 TRBV7-9 CASSVGQGETQYF TGTGCCAGCAGCGTCGGACAGGGGGAGACCCAGTACTTC
TRBD1 . TRBJ1-5 TRBV30 CAWQTGANQPQHF TGTGCCTGGCAGACAGGGGCCAATCAGCCCCAGCATTTT
TRBD1 . TRBJ2-3 TRBV9 CASSVATGERTDTQYF TGTGCCAGCAGCGTAGCTACAGGGGAAAGGACAGATACGCAGTATTTT
TRBD1 . TRBJ2-7 TRBV2 CASRGTGVFYEQYF TGTGCCAGCAGGGGGACAGGGGTGTTCTACGAGCAGTACTTC
TRBD1 . TRBJ2-1 TRBV6-5 CASSYDRGGNNEQFF TGTGCCAGCAGTTACGACAGGGGCGGGAACAATGAGCAGTTCTTC
. few TRBJ2-2 TRBV13 CASSSQITGELFF TGTGCCAGCAGCTCGCAGATCACCGGGGAGCTGTTTTTT
. . TRBJ1-2 TRBV7-9 CASSLEPSLPGNYGYTF TGTGCCAGCAGCTTAGAGCCATCCCTTCCAGGGAACTATGGCTACACCTTC
TRBD1 . TRBJ1-2 TRBV7-6 CASSLDRTGWYGYTF TGTGCCAGCAGCTTAGACCGGACAGGCTGGTATGGCTACACCTTC
TRBD2 . TRBJ2-7 TRBV3-1/TRBV3-2 CASSQGGLGRNEQYF TGTGCCAGCAGCCAAGGGGGACTAGGAAGAAACGAGCAGTACTTC
. . TRBJ1-2 TRBV6-6 CASSYSQGATYGYTF TGTGCCAGCAGTTACTCACAGGGAGCTACCTATGGCTACACCTTC
. once TRBJ1-2 TRBV30 CAWSSRGSFGYTF TGTGCCTGGAGTTCCCGGGGTTCGTTCGGCTACACCTTC
. . TRBJ1-2 TRBV28 CASKPRYYGYTF TGTGCCAGCAAGCCGCGGTACTATGGCTACACCTTC
TRBD1 . TRBJ2-7 TRBV7-6 CASSSPGQGTYEQYF TGTGCCAGCAGCTCCCCGGGACAGGGCACCTACGAGCAGTACTTC